This T cell receptor (beta chain) was identified in a study of blood T cell repertoires in COVID-19. Study-wide background: Samples representing acute and convalescent COVID-19 were sourced from the United States, Italy and Spain. T cells, B-cell-depleted T cells, or PBMCs supplied cDNA or gDNA.

This clone was seen just once. Under the authors' procedure: Estimation of nucleated cell counts relied on the amplification of reference gene primers. TCRdb's table, derived via immunoSEQ multiplex PCR, lists solely in-frame clones and lacks some. V and J calls and clone size follow that table, whereas D and trimming were derived from the DNA. The table includes tens of thousands of clones, about 90% detected once. Germline assignment: CDR1 SEHNR and CDR2 FQNEAQ (reference sequence). The CDR3 has 14 residues. J gave up 4 bases and V 5 bases, and 2 bases lay outside the gene matches. Sequences were obtained from peripheral blood. The rearrangement links TRBV7-9 to TRBJ2-3; 11 bases fit TRBD2. The origin of this receptor is a man older than 75 in a cohort sampled during active COVID-19. The CDR3 sequence: CASSLSGGADTQYF. CDR3 DNA: TGTGCCAGCAGCCTTAGCGGGGGGGCAGATACGCAGTATTTT.